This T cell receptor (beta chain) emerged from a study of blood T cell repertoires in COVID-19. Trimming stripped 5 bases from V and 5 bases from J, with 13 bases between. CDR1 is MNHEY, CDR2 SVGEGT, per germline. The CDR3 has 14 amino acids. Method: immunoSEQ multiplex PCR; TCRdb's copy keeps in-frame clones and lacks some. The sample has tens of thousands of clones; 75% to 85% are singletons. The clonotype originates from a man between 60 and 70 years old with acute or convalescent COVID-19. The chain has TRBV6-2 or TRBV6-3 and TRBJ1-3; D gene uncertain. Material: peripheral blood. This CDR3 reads CASSASDNRNTIYF. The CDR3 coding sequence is TGTGCCAGCAGTGCCTCTGACAATCGAAACACCATATATTTT.